This entry is about one T cell receptor beta chain. This entry is derived from a study of blood T cell repertoires in COVID-19. The V gene end was trimmed by 3 bases and the J gene end by 4 bases; junction bases not matched to a gene: 2. Looked up from germline, CDR1 is KGHSH and CDR2 is LQKENI. The CDR3 covers 15 residues. Clones were sequenced by immunoSEQ multiplex PCR, and TCRdb holds only the in-frame ones, with some missing. The table has 70,000 to 85,000 clones, 82% seen once. The rearrangement links TRBV18 to TRBJ1-4, with 10 bases that match TRBD1. The sequenced material came from peripheral blood. The receptor comes from a man in his sixties with acute or convalescent COVID-19. CDR3 region: CASSPRTGGNEKLFF. The CDR3 nucleotides read TGTGCCAGCTCACCTAGGACAGGGGGTAATGAAAAACTGTTTTTT.